One sample yielded the 21 T cell receptor beta chains listed below, sequenced in a study of PD-1 blockade in classical Hodgkin lymphoma. The table came from immunoSEQ multiplex PCR; TCRdb's copy has only in-frame clones and leaves some out. The table has 120,000 to 150,000 clones, under 85% seen once. Every single patient, without exception, relapsed after autologous stem cell transplantation, and brentuximab vedotin exposure varied. Sequenced material: peripheral blood mononuclear cells (PBMCs), taken before the second cycle of nivolumab. The origin of the receptors is a human donor with classical Hodgkin lymphoma.

The V call is TRBV6-1, the J call TRBJ2-7; 7 bases line up with TRBD1. Germline V gene sequence: CDR1 MNHNS, CDR2 SASEGT. V dropped 8 bases and J dropped 4; count of bases not matched to a gene: 11. This CDR3 is 14 amino acids long. CDR3 region: CASGNWDRFYEQYF. DNA for the CDR3: TGTGCCAGCGGGAATTGGGACAGATTTTACGAGCAGTACTTC.

This clone has only a few counts. This chain uses TRBV5-8 with TRBJ2-3; D perhaps matches TRBD1 (6 bases). This CDR3 contains 13 residues. Germline CDR1 is SGHTS and CDR2 is YDEGEE. Trimming cost V 1 base and J 4 bases, with 7 bases left between them. The CDR3 nucleotides are TGTGCCAGCAGCTTGACAGGGTCAGATACGCAGTATTTT. Protein sequence: CASSLTGSDTQYF. Looking up the rest from reference TRBV5-8 and TRBJ2-3 gives the full variable domain: EAGVTQSPTHLIKTRGQQATLRCSPISGHTSVYWYQQALGLGLQFLLWYDEGEERNRGNFPPRFSGRQFPNYSSELNVNALELEDSALYLCASSLTGSDTQYFGPGTRLTVL.

This clone was counted between two and nine times. V gene TRBV19 combines with J gene TRBJ1-5, with D possibly being TRBD1 (5 bases). There are 14 residues in the CDR3. Trimming removed 4 bases from V and 0 bases from J, with 7 bases in between. Germline CDR1 and CDR2: LNHDA and SQIVND (reference sequence). The CDR3 coding sequence is TGTGCCAGTAGTAGGACACCTAGCAATCAGCCCCAGCATTTT. This codes for CASSRTPSNQPQHF.

The V gene is TRBV10-3, the J gene TRBJ2-7; D unresolved. The CDR3 runs 22 residues. V dropped 0 bases and J dropped 6 bases, with 36 bases sitting between them. Germline CDR1 is ENHRY and CDR2 is SYGVKD. CDR3 loop: CAISESIVFALVKVWGVCEQYF. Written as DNA, the CDR3 is TGTGCCATCAGTGAGTCGATTGTCTTTGCGCTTGTAAAAGTATGGGGTGTCTGCGAGCAGTACTTC.

This clone was observed once. This chain connects TRBV7-9 to TRBJ2-2; maybe TRBD1 (8 bases). This CDR3 contains 15 residues. Germline CDR1 is SEHNR and CDR2 is FQNEAQ (reference sequence). V was shortened by 5 bases and J by 3 bases, with 13 bases between the two germline ends. This chain's CDR3 is CASSHRGRDTGELFF. The CDR3 bases are TGTGCCAGCAGCCACAGGGGGAGGGACACCGGGGAGCTGTTTTTT.

The genes are TRBV19 and TRBJ2-3, with 10 nucleotides matching TRBD2. Germline V CDR1 and CDR2: LNHDA, SQIVND (reference sequence). Trimming at V came to 5 bases and at J to 1 base, leaving 9 bases not matched to a gene. The CDR3 has 17 residues. The CDR3 nucleotides are TGTGCCAGTAGTCTAGGGGCAGGACTAGCGGGCACAGATACGCAGTATTTT. Translating gives CASSLGAGLAGTDTQYF.

This rearrangement joins TRBV4-3 to TRBJ1-2; TRBD1 matches at 9 bases. Germline V gene sequence: CDR1 LGHNA, CDR2 YSLEER. The CDR3 consists of 15 residues. V was clipped by 4 bases and J by 3 bases; unmatched bases: 6. This CDR3 reads CASSPSGQGYYGYTF. DNA of the CDR3: TGCGCCAGCAGCCCCTCGGGACAGGGCTACTATGGCTACACCTTC.

With regard to this clone: Possible read error: a much larger clone is one base away. The chain has TRBV7-9 and TRBJ1-5; D is ambiguous. Trimming removed 2 bases at V and 2 bases at J, with 4 bases between. CDR1 and CDR2 from the germline V gene are SEHNR and FQNEAQ (reference sequence). The CDR3 has 13 amino acids. CDR3 in DNA: TGTGCCAGCAGCTTACAGGGCAATCAGCCCCAGCATTTT. The encoded protein is CASSLQGNQPQHF.

The rearrangement uses TRBV5-1 and TRBJ2-3, with a tentative D call TRBD1 (6 bases). Germline-derived CDR1 and CDR2 are SGHRS and YFSETQ. V dropped 0 bases and J dropped 2 bases, with 7 bases sitting between them. The CDR3 has 14 amino acids. This CDR3 is CASSLGQATDTQYF. The CDR3 nucleotides read TGCGCCAGCAGCTTGGGACAGGCCACAGATACGCAGTATTTT.

V and J are TRBV28 and TRBJ1-1, with D possibly matching TRBD1 (6 bases). This CDR3 contains 14 residues. Between the trimmed V and J ends, which lost 3 bases and 5 bases, there was a span of 13 bases. Germline V gene sequence: CDR1 MDHEN, CDR2 SYDVKM. CDR3 protein: CASSLTGSGTEAFF. The CDR3 DNA follows: TGTGCCAGCAGTTTGACAGGCTCGGGGACTGAAGCTTTCTTT.

The rearrangement links TRBV6-5 to TRBJ1-3; 9 positions match TRBD1. Germline values: CDR1 MNHEY, CDR2 SVGAGI. V shed 6 bases, J shed 3 bases, and the junction held 6 bases outside the gene matches. This CDR3 is 15 amino acids long. The CDR3 DNA reads as TGTGCCAGCAGCCGGGACAGGGTCCGTGGAAACACCATATATTTT. It specifies CASSRDRVRGNTIYF.

The sample holds a few counts of this clone. The rearrangement uses TRBV5-1 and TRBJ2-1; TRBD2 agrees at 16 bases. Trimming cost V 4 bases and J 15 bases; bases outside gene matches: 7. Germline V lookup: CDR1 SGHRS, CDR2 YFSETQ. This CDR3 spans 14 amino acids. CDR3 sequence: CASSPGTSGGGRFF. DNA of the CDR3: TGCGCCAGCAGCCCCGGGACTAGCGGGGGGGGTCGGTTCTTC.

The V and J genes are TRBV27 and TRBJ2-2; 7 bases agree with TRBD2. V dropped 6 bases and J dropped 4; count of bases not matched to a gene: 11. CDR3 length equals 16 residues. CDR1 and CDR2 from the germline V gene are MNHEY and SMNVEV (reference sequence). The CDR3 sequence is CASRLASGVLTGELFF. The CDR3 nucleotides are TGTGCCAGCAGGCTGGCCAGCGGGGTGCTCACCGGGGAGCTGTTTTTT.

The chain links TRBV4-1 to TRBJ1-2; 8 nucleotides align to TRBD1. The length of the CDR3 is 15 residues. V was clipped by 4 bases and J by 8 bases; unmatched bases: 12. Germline V gene data show CDR1 as MGHRA and CDR2 as YSYEKL. The CDR3 coding sequence is TGCGCCAGCAGCCTCATGACGGACAGGGAAGGAGGCTACACCTTC. Its protein is CASSLMTDREGGYTF.

The rearrangement links TRBV2 to TRBJ2-3, with D possibly matching TRBD1 (7 bases). Germline assignment: CDR1 SNHLY and CDR2 FYNNEI. The CDR3 extends over 15 amino acids. Trimming cost V 4 bases and J 5 bases, with 16 bases left between them. The CDR3 DNA sequence: TGTGCCAGCAGTGTGGAGGGGGCGGGCCTAGATACGCAGTATTTT. Its translation: CASSVEGAGLDTQYF.

V and J are TRBV11-2 and TRBJ1-1; D ambiguous. CDR3 length: 14 residues. Trimming left V 1 base short and J 0 bases short, with 6 bases between. The germline CDR1 and CDR2 sequences are SGHAT and FQNNGV. The CDR3 spells CASSLGLMNTEAFF. The CDR3 DNA reads TGTGCCAGCAGCTTAGGATTGATGAACACTGAAGCTTTCTTT.

V and J are TRBV7-9 and TRBJ2-5; D uncertain. Germline lookup yields CDR1 SEHNR and CDR2 FQNEAQ (reference sequence). The CDR3 contains 11 residues. Trimming pared 8 bases from V and 5 bases from J, leaving 9 bases between. Here the CDR3 DNA reads TGTGCCAGCTTCGGTGTGGAGACCCAGTACTTC. This codes for CASFGVETQYF.

The chain couples TRBV5-6 to TRBJ2-3; D is undetermined. This CDR3 comprises 14 residues. With 1 base removed from V and 5 bases from J, the gap between germline ends came to 11 bases. CDR1 is SGHDT, CDR2 YYEEEE, per germline. CDR3 region: CASSLWYSRDTQYF. The CDR3 nucleotides read TGTGCCAGCAGCTTGTGGTACAGCCGAGATACGCAGTATTTT. Combining the CDR3 with reference TRBV5-6 and TRBJ2-3 gives the whole variable domain DAGVTQSPTHLIKTRGQQVTLRCSPKSGHDTVSWYQQALGQGPQFIFQYYEEEERQRGNFPDRFSGHQFPNYSSELNVNALLLGDSALYLCASSLWYSRDTQYFGPGTRLTVL.

V usage is TRBV7-2 and J usage is TRBJ2-2; D is ambiguous. The CDR3 is 16 residues long. Trimming shortened V by 1 base and J by 6 bases, and 15 bases separated the two germline ends. The germline V gene has CDR1 SGHTA and CDR2 FQGNSA. The CDR3 DNA reads as TGTGCCAGCAGCTTAGTGGCTAGTCACCCTCCCGGGGAGCTGTTTTTT. This gives the protein CASSLVASHPPGELFF.

This clone came up a few times. The gene calls are TRBV19 and TRBJ1-6, with 9 bases fitting TRBD1. Trimming removed 5 bases from V and 10 bases from J; junction bases left unmatched: 6. CDR3 length: 14 residues. From germline, CDR1 is LNHDA and CDR2 SQIVND (reference sequence). The CDR3 reads CASSLDRGGSPLHF. CDR3 nucleotide sequence: TGTGCCAGTAGTTTGGACAGGGGCGGCTCACCCCTCCACTTT.

The V call is TRBV6-4, the J call TRBJ2-2; TRBD2 is a possible D gene (5 bases). The CDR3 runs to 15 residues. Germline CDR1 MRHNA, CDR2 SNTAGT. V dropped 0 bases and J dropped 3 bases, with 8 bases sitting between them. CDR3 sequence reads: CASSDSERDTGELFF. Written as DNA, the CDR3 is TGTGCCAGCAGTGACTCAGAGAGGGACACCGGGGAGCTGTTTTTT.